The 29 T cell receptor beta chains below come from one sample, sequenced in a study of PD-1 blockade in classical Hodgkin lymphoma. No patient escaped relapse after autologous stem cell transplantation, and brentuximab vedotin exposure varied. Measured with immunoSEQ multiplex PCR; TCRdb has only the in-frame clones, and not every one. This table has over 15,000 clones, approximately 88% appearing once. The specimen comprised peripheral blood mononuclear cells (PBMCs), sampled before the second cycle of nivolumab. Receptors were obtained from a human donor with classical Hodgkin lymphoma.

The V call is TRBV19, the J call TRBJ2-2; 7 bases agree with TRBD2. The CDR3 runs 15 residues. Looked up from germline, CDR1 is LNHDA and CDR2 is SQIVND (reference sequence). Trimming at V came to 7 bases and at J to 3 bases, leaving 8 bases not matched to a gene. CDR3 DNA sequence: TGTGCCAGTAAGGCGACTAGCCGGGACACCGGGGAGCTGTTTTTT. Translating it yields CASKATSRDTGELFF.

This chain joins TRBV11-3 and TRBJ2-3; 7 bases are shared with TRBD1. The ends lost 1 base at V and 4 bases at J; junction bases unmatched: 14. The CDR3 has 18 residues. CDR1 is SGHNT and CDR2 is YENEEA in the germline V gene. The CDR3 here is CASSLAGTETDPADTQYF. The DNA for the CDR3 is TGTGCCAGCAGCTTAGCGGGGACAGAAACGGATCCTGCAGATACGCAGTATTTT.

The CDR3 sequence: CASSEALVWDAATNEKLFF. DNA of the CDR3: TGTGCCAGCAGTGAAGCGCTTGTTTGGGACGCCGCAACTAATGAAAAACTGTTTTTT. This rearrangement joins TRBV6-1 to TRBJ1-4, with a possible D match to TRBD1 (5 bases). Between the trimmed V and J ends, which lost 0 bases and 0 bases, there was a span of 17 bases. The germline V gene encodes CDR1 MNHNS and CDR2 SASEGT. The CDR3 totals 19 residues.

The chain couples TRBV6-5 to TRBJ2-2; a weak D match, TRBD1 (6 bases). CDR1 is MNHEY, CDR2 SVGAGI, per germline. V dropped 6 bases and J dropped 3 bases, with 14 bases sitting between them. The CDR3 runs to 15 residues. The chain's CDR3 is CASSPGDTHTGELFF. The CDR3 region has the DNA TGTGCCAGCAGCCCAGGGGACACGCACACCGGGGAGCTGTTTTTT.

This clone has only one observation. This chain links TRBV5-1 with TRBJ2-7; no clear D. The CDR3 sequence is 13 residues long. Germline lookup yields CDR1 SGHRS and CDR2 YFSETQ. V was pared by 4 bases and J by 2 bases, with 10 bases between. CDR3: CASSPGGPYEQYF. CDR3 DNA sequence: TGCGCCAGCAGCCCCGGTGGACCCTACGAGCAGTACTTC.

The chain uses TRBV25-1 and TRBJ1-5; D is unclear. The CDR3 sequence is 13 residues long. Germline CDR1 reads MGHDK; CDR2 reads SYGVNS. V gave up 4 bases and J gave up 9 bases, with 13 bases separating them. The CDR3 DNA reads TGTGCCAGCAGTGCACAATCGGTGGGGCCCCAGCATTTT. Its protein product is CASSAQSVGPQHF.

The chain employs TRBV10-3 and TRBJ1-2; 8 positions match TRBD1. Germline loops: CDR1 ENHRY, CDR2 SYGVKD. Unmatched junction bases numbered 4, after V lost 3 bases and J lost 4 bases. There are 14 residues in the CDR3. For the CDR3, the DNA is TGTGCCATCAGTGAACAGGGACAGGTCTATGGCTACACCTTC. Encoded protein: CAISEQGQVYGYTF.

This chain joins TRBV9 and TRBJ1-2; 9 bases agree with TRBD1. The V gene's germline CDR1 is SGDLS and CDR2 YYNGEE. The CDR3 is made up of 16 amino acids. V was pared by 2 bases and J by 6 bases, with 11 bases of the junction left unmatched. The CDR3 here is CASSVYYRGPHHGYTF. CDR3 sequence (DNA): TGTGCCAGCAGCGTCTATTACAGGGGGCCCCATCATGGCTACACCTTC.

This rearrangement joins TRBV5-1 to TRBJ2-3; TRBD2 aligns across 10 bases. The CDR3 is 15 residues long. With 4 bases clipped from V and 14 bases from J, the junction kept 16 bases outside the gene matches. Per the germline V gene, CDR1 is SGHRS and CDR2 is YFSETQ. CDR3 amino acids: CASSPGGLAGVPRYF. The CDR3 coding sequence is TGCGCCAGCAGCCCGGGGGGGCTAGCGGGGGTGCCGCGGTATTTT.

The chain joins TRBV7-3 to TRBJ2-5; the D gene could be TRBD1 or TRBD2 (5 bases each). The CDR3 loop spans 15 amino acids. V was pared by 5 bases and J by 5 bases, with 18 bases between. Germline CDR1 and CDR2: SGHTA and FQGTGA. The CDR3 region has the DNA TGTGCCAGCAGCGAAAACGGGGCTGAGAGGGAGACCCAGTACTTC. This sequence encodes CASSENGAERETQYF.

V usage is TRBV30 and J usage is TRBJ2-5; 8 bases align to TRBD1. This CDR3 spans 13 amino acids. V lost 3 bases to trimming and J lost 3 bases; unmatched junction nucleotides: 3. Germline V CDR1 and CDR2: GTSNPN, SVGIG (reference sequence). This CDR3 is CAWRLTGEETQYF. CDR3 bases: TGTGCCTGGAGATTGACAGGGGAAGAGACCCAGTACTTC.

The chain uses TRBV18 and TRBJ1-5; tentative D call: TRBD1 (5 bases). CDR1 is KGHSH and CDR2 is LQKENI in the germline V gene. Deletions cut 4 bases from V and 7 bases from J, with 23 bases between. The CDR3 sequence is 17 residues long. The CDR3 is CASSLQQEMNGEQPQHF. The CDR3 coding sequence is TGTGCCAGCTCACTCCAACAGGAAATGAATGGGGAACAGCCCCAGCATTTT.

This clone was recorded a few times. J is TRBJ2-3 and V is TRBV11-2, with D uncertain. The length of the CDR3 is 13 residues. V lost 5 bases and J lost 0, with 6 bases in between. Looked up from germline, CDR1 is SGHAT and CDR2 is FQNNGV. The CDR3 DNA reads TGTGCCAGCAGCGAGATTAGCACAGATACGCAGTATTTT. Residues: CASSEISTDTQYF.

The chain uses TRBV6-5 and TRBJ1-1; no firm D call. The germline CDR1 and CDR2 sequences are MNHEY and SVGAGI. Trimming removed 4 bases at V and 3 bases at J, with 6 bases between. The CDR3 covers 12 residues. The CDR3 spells CASSSGYTEAFF. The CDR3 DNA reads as TGTGCCAGCAGTTCAGGCTACACTGAAGCTTTCTTT.

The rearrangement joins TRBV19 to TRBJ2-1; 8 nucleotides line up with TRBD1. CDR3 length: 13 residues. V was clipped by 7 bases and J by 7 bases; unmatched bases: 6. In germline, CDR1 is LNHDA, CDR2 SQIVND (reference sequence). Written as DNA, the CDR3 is TGTGCCAGTACGCAGGGGGCTGTGAATGAGCAGTTCTTC. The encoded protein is CASTQGAVNEQFF.

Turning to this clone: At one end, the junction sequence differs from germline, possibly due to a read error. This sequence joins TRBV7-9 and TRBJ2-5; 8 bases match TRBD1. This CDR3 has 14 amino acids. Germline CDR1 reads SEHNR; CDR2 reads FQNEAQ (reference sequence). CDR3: CASSFRQGQGTQYF. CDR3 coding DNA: TGTGCCAGCAGCTTTCGACAGGGGCAAGGGACCCAGTACTTC.

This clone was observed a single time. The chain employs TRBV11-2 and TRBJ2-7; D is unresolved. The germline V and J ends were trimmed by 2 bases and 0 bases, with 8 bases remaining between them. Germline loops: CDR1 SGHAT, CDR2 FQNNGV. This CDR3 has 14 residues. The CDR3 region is CASSLTDTSYEQYF. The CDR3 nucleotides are TGTGCCAGCAGCTTAACCGACACCTCCTACGAGCAGTACTTC.

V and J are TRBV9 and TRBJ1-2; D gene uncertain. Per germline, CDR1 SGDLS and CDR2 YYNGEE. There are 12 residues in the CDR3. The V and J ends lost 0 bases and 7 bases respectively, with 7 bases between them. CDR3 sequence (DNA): TGTGCCAGCAGCGTAGTGGGAGGTGGCTACACCTTC. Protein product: CASSVVGGGYTF. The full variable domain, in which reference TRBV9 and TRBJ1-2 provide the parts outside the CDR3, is DSGVTQTPKHLITATGQRVTLRCSPRSGDLSVYWYQQSLDQGLQFLIQYYNGEERAKGNILERFSAQQFPDLHSELNLSSLELGDSALYFCASSVVGGGYTFGSGTRLTVV.

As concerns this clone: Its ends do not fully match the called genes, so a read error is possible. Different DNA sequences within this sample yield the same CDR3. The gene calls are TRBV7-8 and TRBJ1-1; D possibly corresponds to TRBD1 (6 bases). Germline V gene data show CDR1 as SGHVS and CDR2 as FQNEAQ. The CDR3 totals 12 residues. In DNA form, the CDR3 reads TGTGCCAGCAGCCGAGGGGGAACTGAGGCTTTCTTT. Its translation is CASSRGGTEAFF.

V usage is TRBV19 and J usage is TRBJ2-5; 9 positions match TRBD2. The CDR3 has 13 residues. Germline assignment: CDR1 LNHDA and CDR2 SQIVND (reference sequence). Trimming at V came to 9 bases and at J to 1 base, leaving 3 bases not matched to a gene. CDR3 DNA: TGTGCCAGCCGTAGCGGGAGCCAAGAGACCCAGTACTTC. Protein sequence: CASRSGSQETQYF.

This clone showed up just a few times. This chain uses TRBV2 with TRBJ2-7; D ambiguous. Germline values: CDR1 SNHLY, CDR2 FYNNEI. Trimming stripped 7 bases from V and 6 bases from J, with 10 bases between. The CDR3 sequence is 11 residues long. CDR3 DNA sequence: TGTGCCAGCAAGAGAGGCCTCGAGCAGTACTTC. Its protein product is CASKRGLEQYF.

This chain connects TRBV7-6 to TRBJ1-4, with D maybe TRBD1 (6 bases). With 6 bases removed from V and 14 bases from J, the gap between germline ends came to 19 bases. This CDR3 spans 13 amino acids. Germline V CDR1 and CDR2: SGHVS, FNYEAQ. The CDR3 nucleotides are TGTGCCAGCAGTCTTCGGGGGGCCCATGGGCTGTTTTTT. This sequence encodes CASSLRGAHGLFF.

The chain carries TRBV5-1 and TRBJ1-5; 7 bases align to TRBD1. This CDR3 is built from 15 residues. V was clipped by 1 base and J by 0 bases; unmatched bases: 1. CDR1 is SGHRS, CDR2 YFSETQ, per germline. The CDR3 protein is CASSLTGDSNQPQHF. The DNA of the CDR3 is TGCGCCAGCAGCTTGACAGGGGATAGCAATCAGCCCCAGCATTTT.

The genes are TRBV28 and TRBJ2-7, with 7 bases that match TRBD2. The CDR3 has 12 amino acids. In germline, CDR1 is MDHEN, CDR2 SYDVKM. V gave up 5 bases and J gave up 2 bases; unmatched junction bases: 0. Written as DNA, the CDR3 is TGTGCCAGCAGTCGGGGGGCCTACGAGCAGTACTTC. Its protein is CASSRGAYEQYF.

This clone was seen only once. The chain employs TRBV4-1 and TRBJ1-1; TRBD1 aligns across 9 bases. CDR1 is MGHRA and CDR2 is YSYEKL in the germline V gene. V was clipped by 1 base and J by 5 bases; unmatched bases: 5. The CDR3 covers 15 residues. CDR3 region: CASSQAYRGRTEAFF. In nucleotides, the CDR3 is TGCGCCAGCAGCCAAGCGTACAGGGGGCGAACTGAAGCTTTCTTT.

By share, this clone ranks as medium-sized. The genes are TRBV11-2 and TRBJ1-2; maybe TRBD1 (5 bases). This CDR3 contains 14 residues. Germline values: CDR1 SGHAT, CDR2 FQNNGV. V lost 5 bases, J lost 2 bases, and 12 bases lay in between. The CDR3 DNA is TGTGCCAGCAGCAGATCGACAGCGAACTATGGCTACACCTTC. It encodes CASSRSTANYGYTF.

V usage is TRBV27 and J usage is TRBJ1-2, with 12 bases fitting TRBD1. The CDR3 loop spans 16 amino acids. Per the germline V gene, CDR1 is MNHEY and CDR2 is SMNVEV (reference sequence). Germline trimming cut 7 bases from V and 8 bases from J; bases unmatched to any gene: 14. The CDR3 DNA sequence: TGTGCCAGCACTCCCTCAAAGGGACAGGGGGCGTGGGGCTACACCTTC. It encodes CASTPSKGQGAWGYTF.

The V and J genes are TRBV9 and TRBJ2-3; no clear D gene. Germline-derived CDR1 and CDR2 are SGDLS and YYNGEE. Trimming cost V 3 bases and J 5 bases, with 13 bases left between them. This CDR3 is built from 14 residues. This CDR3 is CASSESTARDTQYF. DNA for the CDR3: TGTGCCAGCAGCGAGAGTACCGCACGAGATACGCAGTATTTT.

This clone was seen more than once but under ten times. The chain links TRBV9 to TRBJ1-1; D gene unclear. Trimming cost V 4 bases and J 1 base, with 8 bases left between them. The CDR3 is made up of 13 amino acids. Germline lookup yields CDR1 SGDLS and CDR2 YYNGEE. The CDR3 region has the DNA TGTGCCAGCAGCACAGCATCGAACACTGAAGCTTTCTTT. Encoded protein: CASSTASNTEAFF.